The TCR beta chain under discussion was sequenced for a study of neurological immune-mediated disorders. 5'RACE with 10-nucleotide random UMIs produced the cDNA. Every sequencing run drew on 15-18 subjects and yielded over 180 million TCR-beta sequences. In TCRdb, the 5' RACE reads were re-called with MiXCR into one record per CDR3 protein. This sample yields tens of thousands of distinct CDR3 sequences, of which under 13% are seen a single time; roughly 1.8% belongs to the top ten. Unsorted libraries used 2 million PBMCs kept at -80 degrees C. The CDR3 has 16 residues. Germline V CDR1 and CDR2: SGHRS, YFSETQ. The V end was cut by 4 bases, the J end by 1 base, with 18 bases between. Findings and limits, study-wide: While HTLV-1-associated myelopathy showed the greatest TCR clonal expansion, multiple sclerosis showed the least, falling below healthy controls.

In its sample, this clonotype was seen many times. Antigen: not known. The origin of this receptor is a man aged 40-49 years in good health. The sequencing input was PBMCs. This sequence joins TRBV5-1 and TRBJ2-7, with D perhaps matching TRBD1 (6 bases). For the CDR3, the DNA is TGCGCCAGCAGCCCGGGTCAGGGGTACCCGTCCTACGAGCAGTACTTC. It codes for CASSPGQGYPSYEQYF.